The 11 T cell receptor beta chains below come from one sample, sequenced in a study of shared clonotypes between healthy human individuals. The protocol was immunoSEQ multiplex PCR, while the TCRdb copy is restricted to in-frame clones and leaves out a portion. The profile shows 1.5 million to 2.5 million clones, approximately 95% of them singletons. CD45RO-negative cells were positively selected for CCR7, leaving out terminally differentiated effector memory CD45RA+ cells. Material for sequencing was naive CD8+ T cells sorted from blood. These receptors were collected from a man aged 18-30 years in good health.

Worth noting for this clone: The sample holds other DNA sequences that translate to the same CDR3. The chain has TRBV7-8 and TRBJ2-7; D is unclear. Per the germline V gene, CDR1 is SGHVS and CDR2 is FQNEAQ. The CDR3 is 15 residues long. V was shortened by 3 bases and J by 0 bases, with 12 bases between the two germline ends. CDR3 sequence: CASSLAGVSSYEQYF. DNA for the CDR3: TGTGCCAGCAGCTTGGCAGGAGTTTCCTCCTACGAGCAGTACTTC. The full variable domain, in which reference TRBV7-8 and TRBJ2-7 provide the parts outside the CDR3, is GAGVSQSPRYKVAKRGQDVALRCDPISGHVSLFWYQQALGQGPEFLTYFQNEAQLDKSGLPSDRFFAERPEGSVSTLKIQRTQQEDSAVYLCASSLAGVSSYEQYFGPGTRLTVT.

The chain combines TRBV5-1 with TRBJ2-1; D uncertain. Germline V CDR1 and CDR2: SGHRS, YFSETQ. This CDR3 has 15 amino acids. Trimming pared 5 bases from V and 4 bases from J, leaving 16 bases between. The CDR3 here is CASRALDTSYNEQFF. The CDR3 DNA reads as TGCGCCAGCAGGGCACTCGACACGTCGTACAATGAGCAGTTCTTC.

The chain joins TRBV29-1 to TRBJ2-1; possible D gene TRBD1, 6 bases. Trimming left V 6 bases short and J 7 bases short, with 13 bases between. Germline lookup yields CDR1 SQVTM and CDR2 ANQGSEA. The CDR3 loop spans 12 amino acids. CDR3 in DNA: TGCAGCGTGGAGATTCAGGGGAATGAGCAGTTCTTC. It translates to CSVEIQGNEQFF.

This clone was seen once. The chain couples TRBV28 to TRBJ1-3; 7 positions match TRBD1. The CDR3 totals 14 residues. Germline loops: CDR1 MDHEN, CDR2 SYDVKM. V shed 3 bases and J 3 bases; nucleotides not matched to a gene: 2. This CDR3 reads CASSFGTDGNTIYF. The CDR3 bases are TGTGCCAGCAGTTTCGGGACAGATGGAAACACCATATATTTT.

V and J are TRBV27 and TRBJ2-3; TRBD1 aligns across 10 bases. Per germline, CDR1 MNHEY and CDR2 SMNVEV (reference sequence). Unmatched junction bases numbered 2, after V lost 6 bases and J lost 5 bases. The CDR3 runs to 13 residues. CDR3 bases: TGTGCCAGCAGGGGGACAGGGGAAGATACGCAGTATTTT. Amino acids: CASRGTGEDTQYF.

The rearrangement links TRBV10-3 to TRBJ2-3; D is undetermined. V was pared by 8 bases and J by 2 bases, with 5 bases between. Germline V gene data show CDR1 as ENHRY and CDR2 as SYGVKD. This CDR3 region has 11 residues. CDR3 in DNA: TGTGCCATCCTTATCACAGATACGCAGTATTTT. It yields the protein CAILITDTQYF.

CDR3: CASSSPLRTEAFF. The DNA for the CDR3 is TGTGCCAGCAGTTCCCCCCTCCGGACCGAAGCTTTCTTT. This chain links TRBV27 with TRBJ1-1; D uncertain. Germline CDR1 and CDR2: MNHEY and SMNVEV (reference sequence). This CDR3 comprises 13 residues. V lost 4 bases and J 8 bases, leaving 14 bases between the germline ends.

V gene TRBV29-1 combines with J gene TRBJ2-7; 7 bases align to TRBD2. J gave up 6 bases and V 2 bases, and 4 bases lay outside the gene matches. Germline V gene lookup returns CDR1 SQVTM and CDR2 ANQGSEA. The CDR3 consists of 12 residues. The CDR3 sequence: CSVESGEGEQYF. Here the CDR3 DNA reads TGCAGCGTTGAATCCGGGGAGGGCGAGCAGTACTTC.

The CDR3 reads CASSQGLVAYEQYF. In DNA, the CDR3 is TGCGCCAGCAGCCAAGGACTAGTGGCCTACGAGCAGTACTTC. V gene TRBV4-3 combines with J gene TRBJ2-7; a possible D gene is TRBD2 (6 bases). The germline V gene encodes CDR1 LGHNA and CDR2 YSLEER. Trimming took off 1 base at V and 2 bases at J, with 9 bases between the two ends. This CDR3 is built from 14 residues.

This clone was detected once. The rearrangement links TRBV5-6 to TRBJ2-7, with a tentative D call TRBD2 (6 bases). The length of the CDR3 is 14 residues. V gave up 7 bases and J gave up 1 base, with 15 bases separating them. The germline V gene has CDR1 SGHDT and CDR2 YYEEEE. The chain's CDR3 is CASATGGRSYEQYF. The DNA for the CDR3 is TGTGCCAGCGCCACTGGGGGGAGGTCCTACGAGCAGTACTTC.

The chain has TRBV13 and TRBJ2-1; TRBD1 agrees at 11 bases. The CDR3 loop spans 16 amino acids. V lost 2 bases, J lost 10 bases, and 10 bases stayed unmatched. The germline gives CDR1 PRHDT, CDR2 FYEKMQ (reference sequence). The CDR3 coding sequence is TGTGCCAGCAGCTTATCCCCGGGACAGGGGGATAACGAGCAGTTCTTC. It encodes CASSLSPGQGDNEQFF.